This TCR beta chain emerged from a study of cytomegalovirus exposure and HLA in healthy donors. Study outcomes and limitations: The sole available immune exposure information was CMV serostatus. In a later analysis, across HLA loci, associated TCR counts were highest for DRB1, lowest for HLA-C. An apparent linkage of common viral pathogens to several of the most significant clusters emerged in a later analysis.

Concerning this clone itself: Its matching antigen is unknown.

Researchers ran the PCR with 60 Vbeta and 13 Jbeta primers. Sequencing used immunoSEQ multiplex PCR; TCRdb keeps in-frame clones, though not all of them. The data show around 110,000 clones, approximately 9.4% seen once. The CDR3 is 13 amino acids. The V gene's germline CDR1 is MNHEY and CDR2 SMNVEV (reference sequence). Between the trimmed V and J ends, which lost 5 bases and 3 bases, there was a span of 11 bases. The TCR originated in a man younger than 45 in good health and CMV-seronegative. Source material: PBMCs. The chain links TRBV27 to TRBJ2-7; no clear D. The CDR3 DNA sequence: TGTGCCAGCAGTCCGTTCGGCGGCTACGAGCAGTACTTC. It specifies CASSPFGGYEQYF.